The following is a T cell receptor beta chain sequence with its context. This entry is derived from a study of shared clonotypes between healthy human individuals. Study-wide background: Each donor's CD8 memory used one plate, CD8 naive two, each CD4 subset three.

The CDR3 contains 15 residues. V shed 1 base, J shed 4 bases, and the junction held 7 bases outside the gene matches. Germline assignment: CDR1 SGHAT and CDR2 FQNNGV. TCRdb keeps only in-frame clones here, not all; method: immunoSEQ multiplex PCR. In the table there are over 800,000 clones, 85% to 95% of which are singletons. Positively selected for CCR7, the CD45RO-negative cells used as naive CD8 cells excluded terminally differentiated effector memory CD45RA+ cells. The chain couples TRBV11-2 to TRBJ2-7; 7 nucleotides match TRBD1. The sample was naive CD8+ T cells sorted from blood. The receptor was isolated from a young man in good health. The CDR3 loop reads CASSLGAGGIYEQYF. The CDR3 DNA is TGTGCCAGCAGCTTAGGGGCAGGGGGTATTTACGAGCAGTACTTC. Full variable domain (outside the CDR3, taken from reference TRBV11-2 and TRBJ2-7): EAGVAQSPRYKIIEKRQSVAFWCNPISGHATLYWYQQILGQGPKLLIQFQNNGVVDDSQLPKDRFSAERLKGVDSTLKIQPAKLEDSAVYLCASSLGAGGIYEQYFGPGTRLTVT.